This T cell receptor beta chain stems from a study of blood T cell repertoires in COVID-19. The CDR3 is 13 amino acids. Trimming took off 0 bases at V and 8 bases at J, with 5 bases between the two ends. Germline V gene sequence: CDR1 SGHDN, CDR2 FVKESK. Authors' processing steps: Nucleated cell number was recorded as an estimate derived from reference gene primer amplification. This table comes from immunoSEQ multiplex PCR, and its TCRdb copy is limited to in-frame clones, with some not included. The V and J calls and the clone size are those of that table, but D and trimming were determined from the DNA. The sample carries 95,000 to 150,000 clones, approximately 81% recorded once.

This TCR was sampled from a woman between 50 and 59 years old with acute or convalescent COVID-19. The specimen sequenced was peripheral blood. The rearrangement uses TRBV14 and TRBJ1-6; D is ambiguous. The CDR3 region has the DNA TGTGCCAGCAGCCAAGATCTTTATTCACCCCTCCACTTT. Translating it yields CASSQDLYSPLHF. The full variable domain, completed using reference TRBV14 and TRBJ1-6, is EAGVTQFPSHSVIEKGQTVTLRCDPISGHDNLYWYRRVMGKEIKFLLHFVKESKQDESGMPNNRFLAERTGGTYSTLKVQPAELEDSGVYFCASSQDLYSPLHFGNGTRLTVT.